The text below deals with one T cell receptor beta chain. Its antigen is unidentified. This entry belongs to a study of type 1 regulatory T cells. Study as a whole: An in vitro protocol generated T-allo10, a Tr1-enriched, alloantigen-specific CD4 T cell product.

The CDR3 runs 15 residues. CDR1 and CDR2 from the germline V gene are ENHRY and SYGVKD. Deletions cut 2 bases from V and 3 bases from J, with 14 bases between. MiXCR, applied by TCRdb to the reads, yields one record per CDR3 protein. The sample has 25,000 or so distinct CDR3 sequences, about 45% seen once. The chain recombines TRBV10-3 with TRBJ2-7; the D gene is possibly TRBD2 (5 bases). The sample was cultured T cells, either the whole culture or a sorted T cell fraction (not recorded which). This receptor was taken from a human donor in good health. The CDR3 DNA reads TGTGCCATCAGTGAGAGAAGCGGCCAGGTCTACGAGCAGTACTTC. Protein product: CAISERSGQVYEQYF.